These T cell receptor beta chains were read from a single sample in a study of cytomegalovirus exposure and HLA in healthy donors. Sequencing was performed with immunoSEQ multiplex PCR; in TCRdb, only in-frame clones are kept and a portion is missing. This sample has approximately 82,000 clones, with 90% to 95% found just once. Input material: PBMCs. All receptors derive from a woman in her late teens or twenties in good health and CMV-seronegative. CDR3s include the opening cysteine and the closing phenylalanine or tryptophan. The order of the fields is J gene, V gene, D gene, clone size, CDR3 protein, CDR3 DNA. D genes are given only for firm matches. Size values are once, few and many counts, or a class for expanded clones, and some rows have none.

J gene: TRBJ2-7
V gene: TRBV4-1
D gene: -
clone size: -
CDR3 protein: CASSQKTGATYEQYF
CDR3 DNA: TGCGCCAGCAGCCAAAAGACAGGAGCCACCTACGAGCAGTACTTC

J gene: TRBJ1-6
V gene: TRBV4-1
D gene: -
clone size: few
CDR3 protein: CASSRRRRQNSPLHF
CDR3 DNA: TGCGCCAGCAGCCGCCGTCGGAGACAGAATTCACCCCTCCACTTT

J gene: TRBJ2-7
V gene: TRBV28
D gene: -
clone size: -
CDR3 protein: CASSWAPGEQYF
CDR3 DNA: TGTGCCAGCAGTTGGGCCCCGGGGGAGCAGTACTTC

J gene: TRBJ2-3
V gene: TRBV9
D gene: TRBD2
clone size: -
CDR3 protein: CASSVTSGATDTQYF
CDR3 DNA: TGTGCCAGCAGCGTAACTAGCGGGGCGACAGATACGCAGTATTTT

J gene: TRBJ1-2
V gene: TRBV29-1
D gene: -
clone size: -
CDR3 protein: CSVEMGRLYGYTF
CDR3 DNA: TGCAGCGTTGAAATGGGGAGACTCTATGGCTACACCTTC

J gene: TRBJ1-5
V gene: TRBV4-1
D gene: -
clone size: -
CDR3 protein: CASSLSGDQPQHF
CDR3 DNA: TGCGCCAGCAGTCTTTCAGGGGATCAGCCCCAGCATTTT

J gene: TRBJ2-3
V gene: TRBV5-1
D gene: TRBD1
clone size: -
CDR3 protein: CASSFGQGSTDTQYF
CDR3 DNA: TGCGCCAGCAGCTTTGGACAGGGGAGCACAGATACGCAGTATTTT

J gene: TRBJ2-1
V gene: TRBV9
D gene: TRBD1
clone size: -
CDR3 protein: CASSVGETGGEQFF
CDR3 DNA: TGTGCCAGCAGCGTAGGTGAGACAGGGGGCGAGCAGTTCTTC

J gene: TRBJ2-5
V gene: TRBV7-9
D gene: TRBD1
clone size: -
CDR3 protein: CASSGTGETQYF
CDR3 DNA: TGTGCCAGCAGCGGGACAGGAGAGACCCAGTACTTC

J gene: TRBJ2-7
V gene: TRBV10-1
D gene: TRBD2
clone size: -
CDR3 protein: CASSSLSGGEQYF
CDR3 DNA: TGCGCCAGCAGCAGCCTGAGCGGGGGCGAGCAGTACTTC

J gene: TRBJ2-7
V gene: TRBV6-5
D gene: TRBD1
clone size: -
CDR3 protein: CASSPMGQGPYEQYF
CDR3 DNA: TGTGCCAGCAGCCCGATGGGACAGGGCCCCTACGAGCAGTACTTC

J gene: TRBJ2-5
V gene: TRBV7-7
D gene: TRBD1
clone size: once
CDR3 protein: CASSDRTGGKETQYF
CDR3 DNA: TGTGCCAGCAGCGATAGGACAGGGGGTAAAGAGACCCAGTACTTC

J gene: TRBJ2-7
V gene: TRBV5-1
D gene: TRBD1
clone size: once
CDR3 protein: CASSLGQGAREQYF
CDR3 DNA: TGCGCCAGCAGCTTGGGACAGGGGGCGCGGGAGCAGTACTTC

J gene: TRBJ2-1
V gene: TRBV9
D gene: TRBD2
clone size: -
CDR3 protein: CASTSSAGSYNEQFF
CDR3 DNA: TGTGCCAGCACTTCGTCAGCGGGGTCCTACAATGAGCAGTTCTTC

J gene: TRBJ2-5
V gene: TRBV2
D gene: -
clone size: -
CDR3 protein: CASRREQGGGETQYF
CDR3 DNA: TGTGCCAGCAGACGCGAACAGGGCGGTGGAGAGACCCAGTACTTC

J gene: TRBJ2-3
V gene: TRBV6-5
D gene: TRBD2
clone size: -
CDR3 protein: CASSYWLAGSTDTQYF
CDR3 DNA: TGTGCCAGCAGTTACTGGCTAGCGGGGAGCACAGATACGCAGTATTTT

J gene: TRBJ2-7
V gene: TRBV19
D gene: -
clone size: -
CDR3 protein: CASSIGGDYEQYF
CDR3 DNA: TGTGCCAGTAGTATTGGAGGTGACTACGAGCAGTACTTC

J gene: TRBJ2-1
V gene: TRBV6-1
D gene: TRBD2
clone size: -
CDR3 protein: CASSEWREGYNEQFF
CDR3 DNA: TGTGCCAGCAGTGAGTGGCGGGAGGGTTACAATGAGCAGTTCTTC

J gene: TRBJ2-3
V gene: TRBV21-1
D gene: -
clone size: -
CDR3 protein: CASSVTDTQYF
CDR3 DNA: TGTGCCAGCAGCGTAACAGATACGCAGTATTTT

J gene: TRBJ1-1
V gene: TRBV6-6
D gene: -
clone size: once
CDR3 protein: CASSGYRSGTEAFF
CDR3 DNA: TGTGCCAGCAGTGGTTACAGGTCAGGCACTGAAGCTTTCTTT

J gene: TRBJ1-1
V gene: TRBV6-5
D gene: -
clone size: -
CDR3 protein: CASSYLWQRNTEAFF
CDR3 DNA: TGTGCCAGCAGTTACTTGTGGCAGCGGAACACTGAAGCTTTCTTT

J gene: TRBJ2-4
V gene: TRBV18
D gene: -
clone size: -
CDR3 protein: CASSPSGRDIQYF
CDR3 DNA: TGTGCCAGCTCACCATCAGGCCGCGACATTCAGTACTTC

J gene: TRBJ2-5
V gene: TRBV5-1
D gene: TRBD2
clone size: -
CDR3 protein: CASSSSGGQPTQYF
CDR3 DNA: TGCGCCAGCAGTTCTAGCGGGGGCCAACCGACCCAGTACTTC

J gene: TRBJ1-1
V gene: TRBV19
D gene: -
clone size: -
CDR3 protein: CASSIVPGGAEAFF
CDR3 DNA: TGTGCCAGTAGTATAGTTCCAGGAGGTGCTGAAGCTTTCTTT

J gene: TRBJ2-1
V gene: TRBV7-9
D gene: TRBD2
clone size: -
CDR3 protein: CASRPTGTSGRKGDNEQFF
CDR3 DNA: TGTGCCAGCAGGCCTACCGGGACTAGCGGGAGAAAGGGTGACAATGAGCAGTTCTTC

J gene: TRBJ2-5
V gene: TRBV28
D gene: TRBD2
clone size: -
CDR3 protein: CASSLGGWVLAGVETQYF
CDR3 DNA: TGTGCCAGCAGTTTGGGGGGGTGGGTACTAGCGGGAGTAGAGACCCAGTACTTC

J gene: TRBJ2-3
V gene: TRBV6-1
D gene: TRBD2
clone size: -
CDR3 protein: CASREAGGPTDTQYF
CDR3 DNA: TGTGCCAGCAGGGAAGCGGGGGGGCCGACAGATACGCAGTATTTT

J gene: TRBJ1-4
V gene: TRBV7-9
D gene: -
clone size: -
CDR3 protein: CASSLGSAVGNEKLFF
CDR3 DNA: TGTGCCAGCAGCTTAGGCAGCGCAGTTGGTAATGAAAAACTGTTTTTT

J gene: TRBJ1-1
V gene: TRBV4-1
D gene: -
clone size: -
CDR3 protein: CASSQDPGALTEAFF
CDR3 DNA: TGCGCCAGCAGCCAAGATCCTGGGGCTTTGACTGAAGCTTTCTTT

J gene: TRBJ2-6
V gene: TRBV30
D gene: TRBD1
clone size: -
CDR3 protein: CAWGQGSGANVLTF
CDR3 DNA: TGTGCCTGGGGACAGGGGTCCGGGGCCAACGTCCTGACTTTC

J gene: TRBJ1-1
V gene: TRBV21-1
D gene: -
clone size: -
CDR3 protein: CASSKDKDRGANTEAFF
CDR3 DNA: TGTGCCAGCAGCAAAGATAAGGACAGGGGGGCGAACACTGAAGCTTTCTTT

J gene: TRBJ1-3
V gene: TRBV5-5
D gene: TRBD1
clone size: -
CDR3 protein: CASSKGQVSGNTIYF
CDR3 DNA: TGTGCCAGCAGCAAAGGACAGGTCTCTGGAAACACCATATATTTT

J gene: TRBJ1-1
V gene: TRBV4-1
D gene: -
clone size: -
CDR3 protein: CASSQVGIQGTEAFF
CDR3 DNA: TGCGCCAGCAGCCAAGTTGGAATACAGGGTACTGAAGCTTTCTTT

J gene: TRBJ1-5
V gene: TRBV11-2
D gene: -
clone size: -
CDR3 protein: CASSLGGLAQPQHF
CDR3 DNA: TGTGCCAGCAGCTTAGGAGGTCTGGCTCAGCCCCAGCATTTT

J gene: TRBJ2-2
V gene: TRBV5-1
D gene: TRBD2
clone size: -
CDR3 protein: CASSPPHTSGGSSGELFF
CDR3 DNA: TGCGCCAGCAGCCCGCCGCATACTAGCGGGGGCTCGTCCGGGGAGCTGTTTTTT